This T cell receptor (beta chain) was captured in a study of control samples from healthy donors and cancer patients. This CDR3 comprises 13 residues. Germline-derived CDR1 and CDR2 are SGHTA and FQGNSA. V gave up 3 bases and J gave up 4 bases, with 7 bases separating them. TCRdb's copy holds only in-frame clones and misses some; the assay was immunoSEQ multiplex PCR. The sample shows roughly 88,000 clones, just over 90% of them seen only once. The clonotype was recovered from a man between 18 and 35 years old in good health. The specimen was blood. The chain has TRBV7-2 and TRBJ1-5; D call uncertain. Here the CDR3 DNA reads TGTGCCAGCAGCTTCGCCGGGAATCAGCCCCAGCATTTT. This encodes CASSFAGNQPQHF.